This TCR beta chain appears in the sequencing data of a study of cytomegalovirus exposure and HLA in healthy donors. TCRdb's copy holds only in-frame clones and misses some; the assay was immunoSEQ multiplex PCR. The sample lists more than 95,000 clones; around 94% were seen once. In germline, CDR1 is SGHAT, CDR2 FQNNGV. V lost 4 bases and J 0 bases, leaving 3 bases between the germline ends. The CDR3 sequence is 12 residues long. In regard to this clone: No antigen is known for it.

Findings and limits, study-wide: Many donors shared some public TCRs, even though most TCR sequences were rare. The study designated fewer than 200 TCR beta chains cytomegalovirus-associated. First-cohort TCR clusters tended to co-occur in the 120 or so validation repertoires, a later analysis found. In vitro assays verified that a few CMV-associated chains recognized CMV antigens specifically.

This chain joins TRBV11-2 and TRBJ1-2; D not certain. Material: PBMCs. The sequence was collected from a woman aged 18-29 years in good health and CMV-seronegative. CDR3 sequence (DNA): TGTGCCAGCAGCTACACTAACTATGGCTACACCTTC. It translates to CASSYTNYGYTF.